This is a list of T cell receptor beta chains from one sample in a study of blood T cell repertoires in COVID-19. Assay: immunoSEQ multiplex PCR; the TCRdb copy retains only in-frame clones and omits some. The table includes over 75,000 clones, about 91% detected once. The sequenced material came from peripheral blood. These receptor sequences come from a human donor with active COVID-19. The donor label of this sample is uncertain. CDR3s include the opening cysteine and the closing phenylalanine or tryptophan. A D gene is named only where the DNA matches it firmly. The size of a clone is reported for some rows only, either as once, few or many, or as a class for expanded clones.

CASAAGLEQYF TRBJ2-7 . TRBV2 .
CASSLQVQNYNSPLHF TRBJ1-6 . TRBV5-6 few
CASSYSGQANYGYTF TRBJ1-2 TRBD1 TRBV6-5 once
CASSGREGDTQYF TRBJ2-3 TRBD2 TRBV9 .
CASSQDPRGRSYEQYF TRBJ2-7 . TRBV4-1 .
CASRSPGQYFRGDTGELFF TRBJ2-2 . TRBV5-1 .
CASIGRGQGTLGRQETQYF TRBJ2-5 TRBD1 TRBV2 .
CSASGLLANYGYTF TRBJ1-2 . TRBV20-1 .
CASSQDWGGEAEAFF TRBJ1-1 . TRBV14 .
CASSLVQGTLAYEQYF TRBJ2-7 TRBD1 TRBV5-1 .
CASSPNRDQPQHF TRBJ1-5 . TRBV18 .
CASSFRGGYTF TRBJ1-2 . TRBV12-3/TRBV12-4 once
CASSLVSGGQGAAKNIQYF TRBJ2-4 TRBD2 TRBV7-8 .
CATSDPSGLAGHNEQFF TRBJ2-1 TRBD2 TRBV24-1 once
CASSSRLAGGGSSYNEQFF TRBJ2-1 TRBD2 TRBV7-8 .
CASRVTANTGELFF TRBJ2-2 . TRBV19 once
CASSDDRDREESASTDTQYF TRBJ2-3 TRBD1 TRBV2 few
CATSDTGGAQPQHF TRBJ1-5 . TRBV24-1 .
CASSPGTGTYSNQPQHF TRBJ1-5 TRBD1 TRBV7-8 .
CASSLVSRGDTQYF TRBJ2-3 . TRBV5-6 .
CASSPTGGNTEAFF TRBJ1-1 TRBD1 TRBV5-5 once
CASSHGQGVHEQYF TRBJ2-7 TRBD1 TRBV5-1 once
CTSSLTGTGLCPPQHF TRBJ1-5 . TRBV1 .
CASSQTGSTYEQYF TRBJ2-7 TRBD1 TRBV6-5 .
CASSFGLAGYEQYF TRBJ2-7 TRBD2 TRBV7-2 .
CATSRASGPDEQFF TRBJ2-1 TRBD2 TRBV15 .
CASKQNTEAFF TRBJ1-1 . TRBV28 .
CASKLQTGDEQYF TRBJ2-7 TRBD1 TRBV5-1 once
CASSPKPLAGGRLDIQYF TRBJ2-4 TRBD2 TRBV7-2 .
CASSLVSSTDTQYF TRBJ2-3 . TRBV4-1 .
CASSSLAGASEDTQYF TRBJ2-3 TRBD2 TRBV5-6 .
CASSQTAREAFF TRBJ1-1 . TRBV7-8 .
CASSIPRGGYNEQFF TRBJ2-1 TRBD2 TRBV19 .
CASSPQGGQKHGYTF TRBJ1-2 . TRBV5-5 few
CASKPGGNSPLHF TRBJ1-6 TRBD1 TRBV19 .
CASSESGLNYGYTF TRBJ1-2 . TRBV2 .
CASSYGGDRGETQYF TRBJ2-5 TRBD1 TRBV6-5 .
CASSRAQAAGLYEQYF TRBJ2-7 TRBD2 TRBV4-1 .
CASSRYTGLSTDTQYF TRBJ2-3 . TRBV7-9 .
CASSRPASSGEIRDTQYF TRBJ2-3 TRBD2 TRBV7-9 .